In this sample, the clone carrying this TCR beta chain turned up a few times. Repertoires were generated with immunoSEQ multiplex PCR, while TCRdb's copy carries only in-frame clones and drops some. The sample shows about 190,000 clones, around 80% of them seen only once. This entry belongs to a study of blood T cell repertoires in COVID-19. CDR3 length: 16 residues. The junction had 8 bases not matched to a gene; V was cut back by 4 bases and J by 1 base. CDR1 and CDR2 (germline): SGHDT, YYEEEE. The sequence was collected from an elderly woman with active or convalescent COVID-19. Sequenced sample: peripheral blood. The V gene is TRBV5-6, the J gene TRBJ1-2; 9 nucleotides align to TRBD1. The CDR3 DNA sequence: TGTGCCAGCAGCCTAAAGCCGGGACAGGGTAACTATGGCTACACCTTC. Its protein is CASSLKPGQGNYGYTF.